These 11 T cell receptor beta chains share one sample of origin, sequenced in a study of STAT5B mutations in CD4+ large granular lymphocyte leukemia. TCRdb's table, derived via immunoSEQ multiplex PCR, lists solely in-frame clones and lacks some. The sample has approximately 2,700 clones, roughly 78% seen once. Specimen: PBMCs. The receptor source for this set is a woman between 65 and 79 years old with CD4+ T-cell large granular lymphocyte leukemia.

This chain links TRBV4-1 with TRBJ2-5, with 8 bases aligning to TRBD1. The CDR3 has 16 amino acids. Germline V gene sequence: CDR1 MGHRA, CDR2 YSYEKL. With 4 bases clipped from V and 5 bases from J, the junction kept 12 bases outside the gene matches. The CDR3 nucleotides read TGCGCCAGCAGCCTCATGACAGGGGAAGGTGCTGAGACCCAGTACTTC. Protein product: CASSLMTGEGAETQYF.

A few counts support this clone. For the CDR3, the DNA is TGTGCCAGCAGCTTAGAGGGGGTGAATGGCTACACCTTC. Translating it yields CASSLEGVNGYTF. V gene TRBV7-2 combines with J gene TRBJ1-2, with D possibly being TRBD1 (6 bases). V lost 1 base and J lost 6, with 9 bases in between. The CDR3 length is 13 residues. Germline V gives CDR1 SGHTA, CDR2 FQGNSA.

V usage is TRBV9 and J usage is TRBJ2-7; 14 positions agree with TRBD2. The CDR3 is 16 amino acids. CDR1 is SGDLS, CDR2 YYNGEE, per germline. V dropped 4 bases and J dropped 4; count of bases not matched to a gene: 7. Here the CDR3 reads CASSPFRTSGRYEQYF. For the CDR3, the DNA is TGTGCCAGCAGCCCCTTCAGGACTAGCGGGAGGTACGAGCAGTACTTC.

The rearrangement uses TRBV7-8 and TRBJ1-5, with 9 bases matching TRBD1. V lost 6 bases, J lost 2 bases, and 2 bases stayed unmatched. Germline lookup yields CDR1 SGHVS and CDR2 FQNEAQ. CDR3 length: 14 amino acids. The CDR3 is CASSRDRGNQPQHF. For the CDR3, the DNA is TGTGCCAGCAGTCGGGACAGGGGCAATCAGCCCCAGCATTTT.

The chain is built from TRBV14 and TRBJ2-5, with 13 bases lining up with TRBD2. Unmatched junction bases numbered 7, after V lost 4 bases and J lost 2 bases. CDR1 is SGHDN, CDR2 FVKESK, per germline. The CDR3 covers 17 residues. In DNA form, the CDR3 reads TGTGCCAGCAGCCCTCGGACTAGCGGGGGACTTCAAGAGACCCAGTACTTC. Protein product: CASSPRTSGGLQETQYF.

This clone has a handful of counts. V and J are TRBV7-9 and TRBJ1-4, with 11 bases fitting TRBD1. Germline trimming cut 3 bases from V and 11 bases from J; bases unmatched to any gene: 5. This CDR3 contains 14 residues. Per the germline V gene, CDR1 is SEHNR and CDR2 is FQNEAQ (reference sequence). Here the CDR3 reads CASSFGQGAGKLFF. In DNA form, the CDR3 reads TGTGCCAGCAGCTTCGGACAGGGGGCTGGGAAACTGTTTTTT.

The chain joins TRBV5-6 to TRBJ2-1; no definite D call. Germline V gives CDR1 SGHDT, CDR2 YYEEEE. CDR3 length equals 15 residues. The ends were cut back, 4 bases at V and 2 bases at J, with 13 bases in the middle. DNA of the CDR3: TGTGCCAGCAGCCGTATTAACGGACCCTACAATGAGCAGTTCTTC. Amino acids: CASSRINGPYNEQFF. The variable domain in full, completed from reference TRBV5-6 and TRBJ2-1, reads DAGVTQSPTHLIKTRGQQVTLRCSPKSGHDTVSWYQQALGQGPQFIFQYYEEEERQRGNFPDRFSGHQFPNYSSELNVNALLLGDSALYLCASSRINGPYNEQFFGPGTRLTVL.

J is TRBJ2-1 and V is TRBV5-1, with TRBD2 identical over 8 bases. The germline V gene has CDR1 SGHRS and CDR2 YFSETQ. The CDR3 extends over 15 amino acids. V lost 0 bases, J lost 5 bases, and 4 bases stayed unmatched. The CDR3 DNA reads TGCGCCAGCAGCTTGGCGGGAGGGCCGCACAATGAGCAGTTCTTC. This gives the protein CASSLAGGPHNEQFF.

The CDR3 loop is CASSFHSGGGFVQFF. The CDR3 nucleotides are TGTGCCAGCAGCTTCCATAGCGGGGGAGGGTTTGTGCAGTTCTTC. The V gene is TRBV11-2, the J gene TRBJ2-1; 9 bases align to TRBD2. CDR3 length: 15 amino acids. V was pared by 3 bases and J by 12 bases, with 12 bases of the junction left unmatched. Germline V gives CDR1 SGHAT, CDR2 FQNNGV.

The chain combines TRBV5-4 with TRBJ1-2; no clear D. V shed 4 bases and J shed 0 bases, with 25 bases lying between them. CDR1 and CDR2 from the germline V gene are SGHNT and YYREEE (reference sequence). The CDR3 is made up of 19 amino acids. CDR3 in amino acids: CASSRAVGTAPLTNYGYTF. CDR3 DNA sequence: TGTGCCAGCAGCCGGGCTGTGGGAACGGCGCCTTTGACTAACTATGGCTACACCTTC. Full variable domain (missing parts from reference TRBV5-4 and TRBJ1-2): ETGVTQSPTHLIKTRGQQVTLRCSSQSGHNTVSWYQQALGQGPQFIFQYYREEENGRGNFPPRFSGLQFPNYSSELNVNALELDDSALYLCASSRAVGTAPLTNYGYTFGSGTRLTVV.

The chain is built from TRBV2 and TRBJ1-2, with TRBD1 as a possible D gene (6 bases). V shed 5 bases and J shed 2 bases, with 12 bases lying between them. Germline loops: CDR1 SNHLY, CDR2 FYNNEI. CDR3 length: 14 residues. CDR3 protein: CASSRTDLNYGYTF. CDR3 sequence (DNA): TGTGCCAGCAGTAGGACAGACCTGAACTATGGCTACACCTTC.